The entry below describes one T cell receptor (beta chain). Profiling relied on immunoSEQ multiplex PCR, and the TCRdb table lists in-frame clones only, not all of them. The sample lists tens of thousands of clones, 85% to 95% occurring once. The germline V gene has CDR1 SGHNT and CDR2 YYREEE (reference sequence). The CDR3 loop spans 15 amino acids. Trimming cost V 4 bases and J 8 bases; bases outside gene matches: 11. The data originate from a study of technical replicates of blood from several donors. This clonotype originated in a human donor in good health. The specimen was T cells isolated from PBMCs. This chain joins TRBV5-4 and TRBJ2-1; TRBD2 aligns across 8 bases. CDR3 loop: CASSGGGSGVYEQFF. In nucleotides, the CDR3 is TGTGCCAGCAGCGGGGGGGGTAGCGGGGTCTATGAGCAGTTCTTC. The full variable domain, with the rest looked up from reference TRBV5-4 and TRBJ2-1, is ETGVTQSPTHLIKTRGQQVTLRCSSQSGHNTVSWYQQALGQGPQFIFQYYREEENGRGNFPPRFSGLQFPNYSSELNVNALELDDSALYLCASSGGGSGVYEQFFGPGTRLTVL.